Below, 6 T cell receptor beta chains from the same sample are listed, as sequenced in a study of blood T cell repertoires in COVID-19. TCRdb's copy holds only in-frame clones and misses some; the assay was immunoSEQ multiplex PCR. The sample gives about 130,000 clones, about 80% of which show up once; 3.8% is in the top ten. Material for sequencing was peripheral blood. The receptors here all came from a woman aged 45 to 65 with acute or convalescent COVID-19.

The chain couples TRBV28 to TRBJ2-7; D call uncertain. Per germline, CDR1 MDHEN and CDR2 SYDVKM. The CDR3 length is 12 residues. V was trimmed by 7 bases and J by 0 bases, leaving 7 bases between them. Written as DNA, the CDR3 is TGTGCCAGCACGAGGAACTCCTACGAGCAGTACTTC. Its protein product is CASTRNSYEQYF.

The rearrangement joins TRBV2 to TRBJ2-1; 7 positions agree with TRBD1. This CDR3 has 14 amino acids. Germline CDR1 and CDR2: SNHLY and FYNNEI. The V segment lost 6 bases and the J segment 2 bases; nucleotides outside the gene matches: 4. CDR3 bases: TGTGCCAGCAGCGGGACAGCTGCCTACAATGAGCAGTTCTTC. Amino acids: CASSGTAAYNEQFF.

The gene calls are TRBV3-1 (or the pseudogene TRBV3-2) and TRBJ2-5; TRBD1 matches 9 bases. The germline CDR1 and CDR2 sequences are LGHDT and YNNKEL (reference sequence). This CDR3 is built from 17 residues. J was trimmed by 5 bases and V by 3 bases; bases with no gene match: 13. The CDR3 region has the DNA TGTGCCAGCAGCCATCGACAGGGGGGCGCCCTGAGTGAGACCCAGTACTTC. It translates to CASSHRQGGALSETQYF.

The genes are TRBV27 and TRBJ1-3; D call uncertain. CDR3 length: 17 residues. From germline, CDR1 is MNHEY and CDR2 SMNVEV (reference sequence). V gave up 4 bases and J gave up 0 bases, with 16 bases separating them. CDR3 bases: TGTGCCAGCAGTTCAAATGGTCCTGGCAGCTCTGGAAACACCATATATTTT. It encodes CASSSNGPGSSGNTIYF.

The V gene is TRBV10-2, the J gene TRBJ1-2; 10 positions match TRBD1. Trimming at V came to 7 bases and at J to 11 bases, leaving 4 bases not matched to a gene. Germline V lookup: CDR1 WSHSY, CDR2 SAAADI. The CDR3 loop spans 11 amino acids. The CDR3 DNA reads TGCGCCAGCACGGACAGGGGGTTTTACACCTTC. Protein product: CASTDRGFYTF.

This clone was found a few times. The gene calls are TRBV5-1 and TRBJ1-2; TRBD1 matches at 9 bases. This CDR3 is 17 amino acids long. Trimming took 4 bases from V and 0 from J; bases not matched to a gene: 10. From germline, CDR1 is SGHRS and CDR2 YFSETQ. As DNA, the CDR3 is TGCGCCAGCAGCCCGAGACGGACAGGGGACTCTAACTATGGCTACACCTTC. The encoded protein is CASSPRRTGDSNYGYTF.